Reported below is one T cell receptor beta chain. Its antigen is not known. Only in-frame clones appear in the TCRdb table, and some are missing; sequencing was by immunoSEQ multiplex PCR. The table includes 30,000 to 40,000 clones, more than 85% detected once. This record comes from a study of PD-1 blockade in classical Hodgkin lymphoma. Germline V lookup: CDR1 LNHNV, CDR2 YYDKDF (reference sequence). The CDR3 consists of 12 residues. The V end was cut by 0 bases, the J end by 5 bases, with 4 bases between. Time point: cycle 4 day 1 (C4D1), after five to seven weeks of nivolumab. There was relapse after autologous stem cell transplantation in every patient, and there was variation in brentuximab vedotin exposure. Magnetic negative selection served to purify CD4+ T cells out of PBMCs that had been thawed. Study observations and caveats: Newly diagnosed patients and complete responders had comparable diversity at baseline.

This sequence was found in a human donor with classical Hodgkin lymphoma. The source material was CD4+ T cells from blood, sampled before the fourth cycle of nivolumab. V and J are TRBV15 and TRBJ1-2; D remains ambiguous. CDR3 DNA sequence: TGTGCCACCAGCAGAGATCTATATGGCTACACCTTC. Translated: CATSRDLYGYTF.